These 21 T cell receptor beta chains came from one sample sequenced in a study of beta chain features in type 1 diabetes. Study-wide findings and caveats: All four CD4+ subsets from Type 1 diabetes patients carried moderately but significantly shorter TCRB CDR3s.

Which antigens these TCRs recognize remains unknown. What was sequenced were expressed TCRB transcripts, since all of the isolated RNA had been reverse transcribed. Using immunoSEQ multiplex PCR, the repertoire was profiled, and TCRdb retains in-frame clones only, with some absent. The data hold about 340,000 clones, with 13% observed a single time. Sequenced input: naive CD4+ T cells from blood. These receptors were taken from a woman in her late teens or twenties with type 1 diabetes.

V is TRBV6-1 and J is TRBJ2-7, with TRBD1 matching over 11 bases. The length of the CDR3 is 13 residues. V lost 4 bases and J lost 9; bases outside the gene matches: 5. From germline, CDR1 is MNHNS and CDR2 SASEGT. CDR3 DNA: TGTGCCAGCAGTGGGGGACAGGGGGAACGGCAGTACTTC. As protein: CASSGGQGERQYF.

This clone was seen only a few times. The V call is TRBV29-1, the J call TRBJ2-2; D is possibly TRBD2 (6 bases). The V gene's germline CDR1 is SQVTM and CDR2 ANQGSEA. The CDR3 is 16 residues long. Between the trimmed V and J ends, which lost 6 bases and 1 base, there was a span of 18 bases. The chain's CDR3 is CSVLIWGGMNTGELFF. CDR3 sequence (DNA): TGCAGCGTGTTGATCTGGGGCGGGATGAACACCGGGGAGCTGTTTTTT.

This clone came up a few times. The J gene is TRBJ2-5, the V gene TRBV5-1; 7 bases line up with TRBD1. From germline, CDR1 is SGHRS and CDR2 YFSETQ. Losses at the gene ends were 0 bases for V and 1 base for J; bases not matched to a gene: 6. The CDR3 runs to 16 residues. CDR3 DNA sequence: TGCGCCAGCAGCTTGGAGACACAGGGGTTCCAAGAGACCCAGTACTTC. This codes for CASSLETQGFQETQYF. Looking up the rest from reference TRBV5-1 and TRBJ2-5 gives the full variable domain: KAGVTQTPRYLIKTRGQQVTLSCSPISGHRSVSWYQQTPGQGLQFLFEYFSETQRNKGNFPGRFSGRQFSNSRSEMNVSTLELGDSALYLCASSLETQGFQETQYFGPGTRLLVL.

The V gene is TRBV29-1, the J gene TRBJ2-2; TRBD1 aligns across 7 bases. J lost 6 bases, V lost 4 bases, and 8 bases had no gene match. The CDR3 extends over 14 amino acids. CDR1 and CDR2 from the germline V gene are SQVTM and ANQGSEA. The CDR3 region has the DNA TGCAGCGTTGTCCACAGGGGTCCCCCCGGGGAGCTGTTTTTT. Translation gives CSVVHRGPPGELFF.

This clone was counted a few times. The genes are TRBV2 and TRBJ2-4; 7 positions agree with TRBD2. In germline, CDR1 is SNHLY, CDR2 FYNNEI. The CDR3 is 14 residues long. V gave up 6 bases and J gave up 0 bases; unmatched junction bases: 2. The CDR3 DNA sequence: TGTGCCAGCAGGCGGGAGCTAGCCAAAAACATTCAGTACTTC. It codes for CASRRELAKNIQYF. The variable domain in full, completed from reference TRBV2 and TRBJ2-4, reads EPEVTQTPSHQVTQMGQEVILRCVPISNHLYFYWYRQILGQKVEFLVSFYNNEISEKSEIFDDQFSVERPDGSNFTLKIRSTKLEDSAMYFCASRRELAKNIQYFGAGTRLSVL.

V usage is TRBV30 and J usage is TRBJ2-7, with TRBD2 identical over 10 bases. The V segment lost 0 bases and the J segment 4 bases; nucleotides outside the gene matches: 6. Germline V lookup: CDR1 GTSNPN, CDR2 SVGIG (reference sequence). The CDR3 spans 15 residues. This CDR3 reads CAWSVRAGGPYEQYF. CDR3 nucleotides: TGTGCCTGGAGTGTACGAGCGGGAGGGCCATACGAGCAGTACTTC.

This clone has just a few counts. The V gene is TRBV9, the J gene TRBJ1-3, with D tentatively TRBD1 (6 bases). The length of the CDR3 is 15 residues. Deletions cut 6 bases from V and 3 bases from J, with 16 bases between. The germline gives CDR1 SGDLS, CDR2 YYNGEE. CDR3 protein: CASTSGDQGGNTIYF. DNA for the CDR3: TGTGCCAGCACCTCAGGGGATCAGGGTGGAAACACCATATATTTT.

V is TRBV7-6 and J is TRBJ2-1, with 10 bases matching TRBD2. The J segment lost 6 bases and the V segment lost 5 bases, leaving 4 bases of the junction unmatched. The germline CDR1 and CDR2 sequences are SGHVS and FNYEAQ. This CDR3 comprises 14 residues. The CDR3 sequence is CASSMGLAFNEQFF. As DNA, the CDR3 is TGTGCCAGCAGCATGGGACTAGCGTTCAATGAGCAGTTCTTC.

The rearrangement links TRBV7-8 to TRBJ2-1; D is perhaps TRBD2 (6 bases). CDR3 length equals 16 residues. V dropped 7 bases and J dropped 9 bases, with 25 bases sitting between them. From germline, CDR1 is SGHVS and CDR2 FQNEAQ. The CDR3 protein is CASTKGRTPPPIEQFF. CDR3 DNA sequence: TGTGCCAGCACTAAAGGGAGGACACCGCCTCCCATTGAGCAGTTCTTC.

Many counts were recorded for this clone. Other DNA sequences of this sample code for an identical CDR3. The chain couples TRBV18 to TRBJ2-5, with 7 bases aligning to TRBD1. Germline V gives CDR1 KGHSH, CDR2 LQKENI. The CDR3 contains 13 residues. J gave up 2 bases and V 3 bases, and 0 bases lay outside the gene matches. CDR3 in amino acids: CASSPDRQETQYF. CDR3 DNA sequence: TGTGCCAGCTCACCGGACAGGCAAGAGACCCAGTACTTC.

The rearrangement joins TRBV7-9 to TRBJ1-1; D unclear. This CDR3 region has 11 residues. V was trimmed by 5 bases and J by 3 bases, leaving 4 bases between them. The germline gives CDR1 SEHNR, CDR2 FQNEAQ (reference sequence). The CDR3 DNA sequence: TGTGCCAGCAGCCCGGACACTGAAGCTTTCTTT. Residues: CASSPDTEAFF.

This chain joins TRBV18 and TRBJ1-4; D is unclear. Trimming cost V 0 bases and J 8 bases, with 13 bases left between them. The germline CDR1 and CDR2 sequences are KGHSH and LQKENI. CDR3 length: 15 amino acids. CDR3 in amino acids: CASSPPNFEGEKLFF. In DNA form, the CDR3 reads TGTGCCAGCTCACCACCGAATTTTGAGGGAGAAAAACTGTTTTTT.

V is TRBV27 and J is TRBJ2-2, with 10 nucleotides matching TRBD2. Unmatched junction bases numbered 8, after V lost 3 bases and J lost 7 bases. Germline CDR1 is MNHEY and CDR2 is SMNVEV (reference sequence). CDR3 size: 16 residues. The CDR3 is CASSFEGLAYGGELFF. The CDR3 nucleotides are TGTGCCAGCAGTTTTGAGGGACTAGCGTATGGCGGGGAGCTGTTTTTT.

The chain uses TRBV7-6 and TRBJ2-3; 7 bases line up with TRBD2. This CDR3 contains 15 residues. CDR1 and CDR2 from the germline V gene are SGHVS and FNYEAQ. The J segment lost 4 bases and the V segment lost 1 base, leaving 5 bases of the junction unmatched. CDR3 region: CASSLGTSESDTQYF. For the CDR3, the DNA is TGTGCCAGCAGCTTAGGTACTAGCGAGTCAGATACGCAGTATTTT.

The chain recombines TRBV30 with TRBJ1-1; 8 nucleotides align to TRBD1. This CDR3 region has 15 residues. Looked up from germline, CDR1 is GTSNPN and CDR2 is SVGIG (reference sequence). Trimming removed 3 bases from V and 10 bases from J; junction bases left unmatched: 16. The CDR3 reads CAWSKRTGFLYRAFF. DNA of the CDR3: TGTGCCTGGAGCAAAAGGACAGGGTTTCTATATCGAGCTTTCTTT. Combining the CDR3 with reference TRBV30 and TRBJ1-1 gives the whole variable domain SQTIHQWPATLVQPVGSPLSLECTVEGTSNPNLYWYRQAAGRGLQLLFYSVGIGQISSEVPQNLSASRPQDRQFILSSKKLLLSDSGFYLCAWSKRTGFLYRAFFGQGTRLTVV.

This clone was counted between two and nine times. The chain links TRBV29-1 to TRBJ2-1, with D unresolved. The V end lost 0 bases, the J end lost 6 bases, and 9 bases lay between the germline ends. Germline V lookup: CDR1 SQVTM, CDR2 ANQGSEA. There are 13 residues in the CDR3. The CDR3 is CSVEDPGTNEQFF. The CDR3, as DNA: TGCAGCGTTGAAGATCCGGGTACCAATGAGCAGTTCTTC.

This clone was detected many times. The chain carries TRBV23-1 and TRBJ2-3; 8 nucleotides match TRBD1. TRBV23-1 is given ORF status, its function remaining uncertain. Germline trimming cut 3 bases from V and 0 bases from J; bases unmatched to any gene: 5. The CDR3 is made up of 16 amino acids. The CDR3 protein is CASSHRDRPSTDTQYF. CDR3 sequence (DNA): TGCGCCAGCAGTCACAGGGACAGGCCTAGCACAGATACGCAGTATTTT.

The chain couples TRBV27 to TRBJ2-7; a possible D gene is TRBD2 (6 bases). V gave up 2 bases and J gave up 3 bases, with 11 bases separating them. The germline gives CDR1 MNHEY, CDR2 SMNVEV (reference sequence). The CDR3 is 14 residues long. The CDR3 sequence is CASSLRGTLYEQYF. The CDR3 DNA reads TGTGCCAGCAGTTTACGCGGGACTCTCTACGAGCAGTACTTC.

The CDR3 DNA reads as TGTGCCAGCAGCCCCGTGGGAGCCACAAGCTATGGCTACACCTTC. Protein: CASSPVGATSYGYTF. V and J are TRBV6-5 and TRBJ1-2; D unresolved. The V gene lost 6 bases and the J gene lost 4 bases, with 18 bases spanning the gap. Per germline, CDR1 MNHEY and CDR2 SVGAGI. The CDR3 runs to 15 residues.

The chain couples TRBV4-1 to TRBJ1-5, with D maybe TRBD1 (5 bases). V lost 4 bases to trimming and J lost 5 bases, with 21 bases between them. The CDR3 is 17 residues long. Germline V gene sequence: CDR1 MGHRA, CDR2 YSYEKL. The CDR3 DNA reads TGCGCCAGCAGCCTCACCGTTTCGGGGGGAAGGGATCAGCCCCAGCATTTT. Protein: CASSLTVSGGRDQPQHF.

The rearrangement links TRBV29-1 to TRBJ2-7; 7 bases align to TRBD2. The CDR3 has 15 amino acids. In germline, CDR1 is SQVTM, CDR2 ANQGSEA. V shed 4 bases and J 1 base; nucleotides not matched to a gene: 10. The CDR3 sequence: CSVVREAPLSYEQYF. The CDR3, as DNA: TGCAGCGTTGTTCGGGAGGCCCCCTTATCCTACGAGCAGTACTTC.